This T cell receptor (beta chain) was observed in a study of T-cell reconstitution after alpha-beta-depleted transplantation in children. Note on this clonotype: What it binds is unknown.

This sample's TCRbeta library carried unique molecular identifier barcodes. TCRdb processed the PCR reads anew with MiXCR; each CDR3 protein has one entry. Among around 190,000 distinct CDR3 sequences listed, under 8.5% were seen once. Study results and caveats: T-cell counts and diversity were attributed mostly to newly produced T cells one year after transplant. Several hundred rapidly expanded clones from non-depleted graft cells reportedly supplied alpha-beta T cells about two months post-transplant.

V was clipped by 10 bases and J by 8 bases, with 20 bases between them. The CDR3 totals 13 residues. The germline CDR1 and CDR2 sequences are MDHEN and SYDVKM. The clonotype comes from a boy between 2 and 10 years old with acute lymphoblastic leukemia, due to receive a stem cell transplant. The source was PBMCs, collected before TCRalphabeta/CD19-depleted stem cell transplant. This rearrangement joins TRBV28 to TRBJ1-2; no firm D call. The CDR3, as DNA: TGTGCCAATTGTGGGCAGAGCCGGCTAGGCTACACCTTC. It yields the protein CANCGQSRLGYTF.